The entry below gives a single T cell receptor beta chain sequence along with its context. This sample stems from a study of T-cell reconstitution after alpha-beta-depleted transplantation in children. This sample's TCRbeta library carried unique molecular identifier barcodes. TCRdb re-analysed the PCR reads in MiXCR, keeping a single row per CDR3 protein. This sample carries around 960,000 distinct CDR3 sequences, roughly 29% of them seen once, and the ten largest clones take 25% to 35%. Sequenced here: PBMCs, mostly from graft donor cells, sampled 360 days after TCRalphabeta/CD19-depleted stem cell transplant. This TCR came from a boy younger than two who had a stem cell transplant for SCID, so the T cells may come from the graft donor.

The CDR3 reads CAISEPFSMNTEAFF. Here the CDR3 DNA reads TGTGCCATCAGTGAACCATTCTCCATGAACACTGAAGCTTTCTTT. This chain links TRBV10-3 with TRBJ1-1; D gene ambiguous. The germline V gene encodes CDR1 ENHRY and CDR2 SYGVKD. This CDR3 has 15 amino acids. With 3 bases removed from V and 0 bases from J, the gap between germline ends came to 11 bases.